What follows are 8 T cell receptor beta chains derived from one specimen sequenced in a study of Graves' ophthalmopathy and Graves' hyperthyroidism. CDR3 regions of TCR beta were amplified from RNA transcripts. The workflow started with a first-round RT-PCR run with HTBI primers and then moved on to a second-round multiplex PCR. TCRdb ran MiXCR on the multiplex PCR reads and lists one entry per CDR3 protein. The sample gives around 590,000 distinct CDR3 sequences, 39% of which show up once; about 4.1% is in the top ten. Sequenced input: peripheral blood or thyroid tissue (not recorded which). These receptors all stem from an adult man with Graves' hyperthyroidism.

The V and J genes are TRBV2 and TRBJ2-6; D possibly corresponds to TRBD2 (5 bases). CDR3 size: 17 residues. V was shortened by 6 bases and J by 2 bases, with 17 bases between the two germline ends. Germline loops: CDR1 SNHLY, CDR2 FYNNEI. The CDR3 spells CASSQESRVPGANVLTF. The CDR3 DNA is TGTGCCAGCAGCCAAGAATCGAGGGTTCCTGGGGCCAACGTCCTGACTTTC.

The chain uses TRBV12-3 or TRBV12-4 and TRBJ2-1; D is uncertain. Trimming pared 4 bases from V and 2 bases from J, leaving 15 bases between. This CDR3 region has 16 residues. The CDR3 DNA is TGTGCCAGCAGTTGGTTAGATAGGAGCACCTACAATGAGCAGTTCTTC. This codes for CASSWLDRSTYNEQFF.

This clonotype came up once. Its ends do not fully match the called genes, so a read error is possible. The genes are TRBV25-1 and TRBJ1-4; maybe TRBD1 (6 bases). CDR3 length equals 14 residues. Germline CDR1 MGHDK, CDR2 SYGVNS. CDR3 DNA: TGTGCCGGCAGCGTAACAGGGAACCGTGAAAAACTGTTTTTT. This translates into CAGSVTGNREKLFF.

As DNA, the CDR3 is TGTGCCAGCAGTTACAGACTGGGACAGGGGAGGAGGCCCCAGCATTTT. Translating gives CASSYRLGQGRRPQHF. The genes are TRBV6-5 and TRBJ1-5, with 10 bases that match TRBD1. The CDR3 is 16 residues long. Germline CDR1 and CDR2: MNHEY and SVGAGI. The ends lost 2 bases at V and 9 bases at J; junction bases unmatched: 10.

The V call is TRBV20-1, the J call TRBJ2-7; tentative D call: TRBD2 (5 bases). The J call is doubtful: the DNA matches TRBJ2-1 better. Germline lookup yields CDR1 DFQATT and CDR2 SNEGSKA (reference sequence). There are 12 residues in the CDR3. DNA for the CDR3: TGCAGTGCACCAGTCTTCGGGAACGAGCAGTTCTTC. Protein product: CSAPVFGNEQFF.

This clonotype was seen at least ten times. The V call is TRBV9, the J call TRBJ1-5, with TRBD1 as a possible D gene (5 bases). The CDR3 is 15 amino acids. CDR1 is SGDLS and CDR2 is YYNGEE in the germline V gene. The germline V and J ends were trimmed by 3 bases and 1 base, with 11 bases remaining between them. The CDR3 sequence is CASSERDDSNQPQHF. In DNA form, the CDR3 reads TGTGCCAGCAGCGAGAGGGACGACAGCAATCAGCCCCAGCATTTT.

A remark on this clonotype: A much more abundant neighbour one base away suggests this may be a read error. The chain has TRBV11-3 and TRBJ2-5; 15 bases map to TRBD2. J was trimmed by 7 bases and V by 4 bases; bases with no gene match: 7. Germline V gene data show CDR1 as SGHNT and CDR2 as YENEEA. The CDR3 loop spans 16 amino acids. Here the CDR3 DNA reads TGTGCCAGCAGCTACCAGGGACTAGCGGGAGGAGGGACCCAGTACTTC. Translated: CASSYQGLAGGGTQYF.

The CDR3 bases are TGCAGCGTTGCGTTTGGGTTGAGCTCCTACAATGAGCAGTTCTTC. Translation gives CSVAFGLSSYNEQFF. The chain links TRBV29-1 to TRBJ2-1; D not resolved. The CDR3 runs to 15 residues. CDR1 SQVTM and CDR2 ANQGSEA come from the germline V gene. V lost 4 bases to trimming and J lost 0 bases, with 13 bases between them.